This T cell receptor (beta chain) was found in a study of T-cell memory formation after mild COVID-19. This clonotype showed up just a few times. Germline-derived CDR1 and CDR2 are MRHNA and SNTAGT. V was cut by 6 bases and J by 2 bases, with 15 bases left in between. This CDR3 is built from 15 residues. Sample barcodes and UMIs were carried by the TCR alpha and TCR beta cDNA libraries that 5'RACE generated with constant-segment primers. TCRdb used MiXCR to reprocess the 5' RACE reads, holding one entry per CDR3 protein. Among more than 250,000 distinct CDR3 sequences listed, around 15% were seen once.

Sequenced material: PBMCs or a T cell subset sorted from them (not recorded which). The source of this sequence is a man between 18 and 29 years old who had mild COVID-19 (a few samples of this study predate the infection). Cell type and time point are not known. The V gene is TRBV6-4, the J gene TRBJ2-3; D is possibly TRBD2 (7 bases). The CDR3 DNA sequence: TGTGCCAGCAGGCCGGGGGGACACATCACAGATACGCAGTATTTT. This codes for CASRPGGHITDTQYF.